The rows below give T cell receptor beta chains drawn from one sample of a study of CD8 T cells in Susac syndrome. A single record per CDR3 protein comes from TCRdb applying MiXCR to the immunoSEQ multiplex PCR reads. The data contain about 150,000 distinct CDR3 sequences, approximately 93% of them singletons. The material sequenced was CD4+ T cells from PBMCs. These TCRs come from a human donor in good health. Both conserved end residues are part of each CDR3. The order of the fields is clone size, J gene, D gene, V gene, CDR3 DNA, CDR3 protein. D genes are given only for firm matches. The size of a clone is reported for some rows only, either as once, few or many, or as a class for expanded clones.

>once|TRBJ2-1|TRBD1|TRBV5-1
TGCGCCAGCAGCTTCGACAGGGGGTTTGGTGAGCAGTTCTTC
CASSFDRGFGEQFF
>.|TRBJ1-1|.|TRBV29-1
TGCAGCTTTATGACAGGGAACACTGAAGCTTTCTTT
CSFMTGNTEAFF
>.|TRBJ2-5|TRBD1|TRBV20-1
TGCAGTGCTAGTAGACAGGGCGAGACCCAGTACTTC
CSASRQGETQYF
>once|TRBJ2-7|TRBD2|TRBV5-4
TGTGCCAGCAGCTTCGGACTAGCGGGAGGCCAAACCTACGAGCAGTACTTC
CASSFGLAGGQTYEQYF
>.|TRBJ2-1|.|TRBV29-1
TGCAGCGTCTTAGGGGGGGACCCGGGGATCTTC
CSVLGGDPGIF
>once|TRBJ1-4|.|TRBV20-1
TGCAGTGCTAGAGGGCAGGGGAGTGGTGAAAAACTGTTTTTT
CSARGQGSGEKLFF
>.|TRBJ1-2|.|TRBV9
TGTGCCAGCAGCCTCAGGGGCGGGTCCGGCTACACCTTC
CASSLRGGSGYTF
>.|TRBJ2-5|.|TRBV27
TGTGCCAGCAGTTTCTTCGGTGGGACCCAGTACTTC
CASSFFGGTQYF
>.|TRBJ2-7|TRBD2|TRBV4-2
TGTGCCAGCAGCCATGCCGGGACTAGCGGTTCCTACGAGCAGTACTTC
CASSHAGTSGSYEQYF
>.|TRBJ2-5|TRBD1|TRBV18
TGTGCCAGCTCACCGCCGGACAGGGGGCTAGAGACCCAGTACTTC
CASSPPDRGLETQYF
>.|TRBJ2-2|.|TRBV18
TGTGCCAGCTCACCAATTACAGGGAACACCGGGGAGCTGTTTTTT
CASSPITGNTGELFF
>.|TRBJ1-1|TRBD1|TRBV20-1
TGCAGTGCTAGACTCCGGGACAGGGGGAAGGCTGAAGCTTTCTTT
CSARLRDRGKAEAFF
>.|TRBJ2-2|.|TRBV15
TGTGCCACCAGCAGAGATCGGGTCCCCGGGGAGCTGTTTTTT
CATSRDRVPGELFF
>once|TRBJ1-1|TRBD1|TRBV20-1
TGCAGTGCGCTGACAGGGGTGAACACTGAAGCTTTCTTT
CSALTGVNTEAFF
>.|TRBJ1-1|.|TRBV18
TGTGCCAGCTCACCGGGACCCACACGGACTGAAGCTTTCTTT
CASSPGPTRTEAFF
>.|TRBJ2-5|.|TRBV7-2
TGTGCCAGCAGCCCTAGGGGTCTCGGGGAGACCCAGTACTTC
CASSPRGLGETQYF
>.|TRBJ2-3|TRBD2|TRBV12-3/TRBV12-4
TGTGCCAGCACCCCGGGGAGCGGGAGGGAGACAGATACGCAGTATTTT
CASTPGSGRETDTQYF
>.|TRBJ2-1|TRBD2|TRBV9
TGTGCCAGCAGCCACACCAGCGGGGGCTACAATGAGCAGTTCTTC
CASSHTSGGYNEQFF
>.|TRBJ2-5|TRBD2|TRBV4-2
TGTGCCAGCAGCCAAGCGCAGGGAGGGCAAGAGACCCAGTACTTC
CASSQAQGGQETQYF
>.|TRBJ2-3|.|TRBV4-1
TGCGCCAGCAGCCGCCTTAACCCCAGTGCAGATACGCAGTATTTT
CASSRLNPSADTQYF
>.|TRBJ1-1|.|TRBV4-1
TGCGCCAGCAGCCAAGATGCGGTGCCCTTGTTCGCTGAAGCTTTCTTT
CASSQDAVPLFAEAFF
>.|TRBJ1-1|.|TRBV7-8
TGTGCCAGCAGCTTAAGGGTTGGGACCGCCCTTTTCTTT
CASSLRVGTALFF
>.|TRBJ2-5|.|TRBV2
TGTGCCAGCACCTCATTCAGGGAGACCCAGTACTTC
CASTSFRETQYF
>.|TRBJ1-3|.|TRBV29-1
TGCAGCGCTTACAGGGCTGGAAACACCATATATTTT
CSAYRAGNTIYF
>.|TRBJ2-2|TRBD2|TRBV6-1
TGTGCCAGCACTACTAGCGGTAACACCGGGGAGCTGTTTTTT
CASTTSGNTGELFF
>.|TRBJ2-7|TRBD2|TRBV18
TGTGCCAGCTCACCAGGGCCTAGCGGGTCCTACGAGCAGTACTTC
CASSPGPSGSYEQYF
>.|TRBJ1-1|.|TRBV5-4
TGTGCCAGCAAGAAAGGACCCCAGAACACTGAAGCTTTCTTT
CASKKGPQNTEAFF
>.|TRBJ1-2|TRBD1|TRBV28
TGTGCCAGCAGGTCATCTACCGGGACAGGGCTTGAGCTCTACACCTTC
CASRSSTGTGLELYTF
>.|TRBJ2-1|.|TRBV24-1
TGTGCCACCAGTGACCCAGGGGGGGACTCCATGTCCTTTTCCTACAATGAGCAGTTCTTC
CATSDPGGDSMSFSYNEQFF
>.|TRBJ2-1|TRBD2|TRBV6-5
TGTGCCAGCTTCCCTAGCGGTAATTACAATGAGCAGTTCTTC
CASFPSGNYNEQFF
>.|TRBJ1-5|.|TRBV12-3/TRBV12-4
TGTGCCAGCAGTTTGAGGGGGGATAGTCAGCCCCAGCATTTT
CASSLRGDSQPQHF
>.|TRBJ2-2|.|TRBV27
TGTGCCAGCAGTTTATCCTGGGTGGGACTCACCGGGGAGCTGTTTTTT
CASSLSWVGLTGELFF
>.|TRBJ2-3|.|TRBV20-1
TGCAGTGCTAGAGATCCAAGAGCGGAAACTAGCACAGATACGCAGTATTTT
CSARDPRAETSTDTQYF
>.|TRBJ1-2|TRBD1|TRBV20-1
TGCAGTGCTACCGACAGGGCCTCGGGCTACACCTTC
CSATDRASGYTF
>.|TRBJ1-1|.|TRBV30
TGTGCCTGGAGACCCGAGGGGCGGATGAACACTGAAGCTTTCTTT
CAWRPEGRMNTEAFF
>.|TRBJ1-5|.|TRBV7-9
TGTGCCAGCAGCTTGGGGACAAGTCAGCCCCAGCATTTT
CASSLGTSQPQHF
>.|TRBJ2-5|.|TRBV18
TGTGCCAGCTCACCCCTATCAGGCAACCAAGAGACCCAGTACTTC
CASSPLSGNQETQYF
>.|TRBJ1-2|.|TRBV6-5
TGTGCCAGCTGCCTCGTAGGTCGGTGGGGCTATGGCTACACCTTC
CASCLVGRWGYGYTF
>.|TRBJ1-2|.|TRBV18
TGTGCCAGCTCACCACTGTCGACAGAGTATGGCTACACCTTC
CASSPLSTEYGYTF
>.|TRBJ1-1|TRBD1|TRBV9
TGTGCCAGCAGCGCGACAGGGGCGATGACTGAAGCTTTCTTT
CASSATGAMTEAFF
>.|TRBJ1-2|.|TRBV15
TGTGCCACCAGCAGAGGACAGAATGGCTACACCTTC
CATSRGQNGYTF
>.|TRBJ2-1|.|TRBV12-3/TRBV12-4
TGTGCCAGCAGTTTAGGGCTATACGAGCAGTTCTTC
CASSLGLYEQFF
>.|TRBJ1-1|.|TRBV14
TGTGCCAGCAGCCAAGTCGGGGGGAGTACAACTGAAGCTTTCTTT
CASSQVGGSTTEAFF
>.|TRBJ2-5|TRBD2|TRBV4-1
TGCGCCAGCAGCCAACTAGCGGGAGGGCCCCAAGAGACCCAGTACTTC
CASSQLAGGPQETQYF
>once|TRBJ2-7|.|TRBV15
TGTGCCACCAGCAGGGATCCGACTAGAAGTGGACTTGGGCAGTACTTC
CATSRDPTRSGLGQYF
>.|TRBJ2-5|TRBD2|TRBV12-3/TRBV12-4
TGTGCCAGCAGTATCACTAGCGGACAAGAGACCCAGTACTTC
CASSITSGQETQYF
>.|TRBJ2-3|TRBD2|TRBV27
TGTGCCAGCAGTTTATATCAGCGGGAGGGAACAGATACGCAGTATTTT
CASSLYQREGTDTQYF
>few|TRBJ2-2|TRBD2|TRBV7-8
TGTGCCAGCAGCCTAGGACTAGCGGGGAACACCGGGGAGCTGTTTTTT
CASSLGLAGNTGELFF
>.|TRBJ2-7|TRBD1|TRBV2
TGTGCCAGCATCGAACAGGGGGCGACCTACGAGCAGTACTTC
CASIEQGATYEQYF
>.|TRBJ1-5|TRBD1|TRBV20-1
TGCAGTGCCGTTATGGGGCAGGGGGATAGCAATCAGCCCCAGCATTTT
CSAVMGQGDSNQPQHF
>.|TRBJ1-2|.|TRBV29-1
TGCAGCGTTGTAGAGGGAGGGGGTGGCTACACCTTC
CSVVEGGGGYTF
>.|TRBJ1-2|TRBD1|TRBV12-3/TRBV12-4
TGTGCCAGCCAACGGTTCAGGACAGGGGGTAGAGGCTACACCTTC
CASQRFRTGGRGYTF
>.|TRBJ1-2|.|TRBV15
TGTGCCACCAGCACCCTTAGGGGGAAGAGAAACTATGGCTACACCTTC
CATSTLRGKRNYGYTF
>.|TRBJ2-3|TRBD2|TRBV7-2
TGTGCCAGCAGCTCAATGCGGGAGTCAGGCACAGATACGCAGTATTTT
CASSSMRESGTDTQYF
>.|TRBJ1-1|.|TRBV10-3
TGTGCCCTTCGAGCTTCCTTGTTGAACACTGAAGCTTTCTTT
CALRASLLNTEAFF